This is a list of T cell receptor beta chains from one sample in a study of human versus mouse CDR3 diversity and MHC coevolution. TCRdb's table, derived via immunoSEQ multiplex PCR, lists solely in-frame clones and lacks some. This table has some 80,000 clones, 85% to 95% appearing once. Sequencing was done on a sample of naive CD4+ T cells from blood. The receptor source for this set is a person aged 30 to 69 in good health. Both conserved end residues are part of each CDR3. Fields, in order: clone size, CDR3 length, V gene, D gene, J gene, CDR3 protein, CDR3 DNA. D genes are given only for firm matches. For some rows the clone size is stated as once, few or many, or as a class when expanded; others skip it.

clone_size: -; cdr3_length: 14; v_call: TRBV2; d_call: -; j_call: TRBJ1-2; cdr3_aa: CASSERRDTYGYTF; cdr3_nt: TGTGCCAGCAGTGAACGGCGTGACACCTATGGCTACACCTTC
clone_size: -; cdr3_length: 13; v_call: TRBV27; d_call: -; j_call: TRBJ2-5; cdr3_aa: CASSSGSSQTQYF; cdr3_nt: TGTGCCAGCAGTTCAGGGTCCAGCCAGACCCAGTACTTC
clone_size: -; cdr3_length: 19; v_call: TRBV11-2; d_call: TRBD2; j_call: TRBJ2-3; cdr3_aa: CASSKTGLGRGSSTDTQYF; cdr3_nt: TGTGCCAGCAGCAAAACAGGGCTCGGGAGGGGGAGTAGCACAGATACGCAGTATTTT
clone_size: -; cdr3_length: 15; v_call: TRBV27; d_call: TRBD1; j_call: TRBJ2-7; cdr3_aa: CASSRTGQGHYEQYF; cdr3_nt: TGTGCCAGCAGCCGCACAGGACAGGGGCACTACGAGCAGTACTTC
clone_size: -; cdr3_length: 18; v_call: TRBV11-2; d_call: -; j_call: TRBJ1-6; cdr3_aa: CASSLRAPRDLGSSPLHF; cdr3_nt: TGTGCCAGCAGCTTAAGGGCTCCGCGGGACCTCGGGAGTTCACCCCTCCACTTT
clone_size: -; cdr3_length: 15; v_call: TRBV7-8; d_call: -; j_call: TRBJ2-7; cdr3_aa: CASSRVAGTSYEQYF; cdr3_nt: TGTGCCAGCAGCCGTGTGGCGGGTACCTCCTACGAGCAGTACTTC
clone_size: -; cdr3_length: 14; v_call: TRBV19; d_call: TRBD1; j_call: TRBJ1-4; cdr3_aa: CASTRGGANWKLFF; cdr3_nt: TGTGCCAGTACCCGAGGGGGCGCTAATTGGAAACTGTTTTTT
clone_size: -; cdr3_length: 15; v_call: TRBV2; d_call: -; j_call: TRBJ1-5; cdr3_aa: CASNLDKGSNQPQHF; cdr3_nt: TGTGCCAGCAACCTCGACAAGGGGAGCAATCAGCCCCAGCATTTT
clone_size: -; cdr3_length: 15; v_call: TRBV2; d_call: -; j_call: TRBJ2-1; cdr3_aa: CASSAPWGAVNEQFF; cdr3_nt: TGTGCCAGCAGCGCCCCGTGGGGCGCGGTGAATGAGCAGTTCTTC
clone_size: -; cdr3_length: 14; v_call: TRBV28; d_call: -; j_call: TRBJ1-1; cdr3_aa: CASSRGGEGTEAFF; cdr3_nt: TGTGCCAGCAGTAGGGGAGGTGAGGGGACTGAAGCTTTCTTT
clone_size: -; cdr3_length: 12; v_call: TRBV6-1; d_call: -; j_call: TRBJ1-2; cdr3_aa: CASSEVRDGYTF; cdr3_nt: TGTGCCAGCAGTGAAGTACGGGATGGCTACACCTTC
clone_size: -; cdr3_length: 15; v_call: TRBV11-2; d_call: TRBD2; j_call: TRBJ2-1; cdr3_aa: CASSYTSGSYNEQFF; cdr3_nt: TGTGCCAGCAGCTACACTAGCGGGAGCTACAATGAGCAGTTCTTC
clone_size: few; cdr3_length: 14; v_call: TRBV7-9; d_call: TRBD1; j_call: TRBJ1-4; cdr3_aa: CASSPDRADEKLFF; cdr3_nt: TGTGCCAGCAGCCCCGACAGGGCGGATGAAAAACTGTTTTTT
clone_size: -; cdr3_length: 15; v_call: TRBV30; d_call: -; j_call: TRBJ1-2; cdr3_aa: CAWKEAGLLNYGYTF; cdr3_nt: TGTGCCTGGAAGGAAGCAGGACTTCTTAACTATGGCTACACCTTC
clone_size: -; cdr3_length: 16; v_call: TRBV18; d_call: TRBD2; j_call: TRBJ2-1; cdr3_aa: CASSPRISGRAEEQFF; cdr3_nt: TGTGCCAGCTCACCAAGAATTAGCGGGAGGGCCGAGGAGCAGTTCTTC
clone_size: -; cdr3_length: 13; v_call: TRBV7-9; d_call: -; j_call: TRBJ2-2; cdr3_aa: CASRGKSIGELFF; cdr3_nt: TGTGCCAGCAGGGGCAAAAGCATAGGGGAGCTGTTTTTT
clone_size: -; cdr3_length: 12; v_call: TRBV29-1; d_call: -; j_call: TRBJ1-2; cdr3_aa: CSVEEVSYGYTF; cdr3_nt: TGCAGCGTTGAGGAGGTATCCTATGGCTACACCTTC
clone_size: -; cdr3_length: 16; v_call: TRBV6-4; d_call: TRBD1; j_call: TRBJ2-7; cdr3_aa: CAISGQGTPRFYEQYF; cdr3_nt: TGTGCCATCTCGGGACAGGGGACCCCACGTTTCTACGAGCAGTACTTC
clone_size: -; cdr3_length: 17; v_call: TRBV5-6; d_call: -; j_call: TRBJ2-1; cdr3_aa: CASYSSRGLAVYNEQFF; cdr3_nt: TGTGCCAGCTATTCCTCCAGGGGGCTAGCGGTCTACAATGAGCAGTTCTTC
clone_size: -; cdr3_length: 16; v_call: TRBV6-1; d_call: -; j_call: TRBJ2-4; cdr3_aa: CASSVGSPAAKNIQYF; cdr3_nt: TGTGCCAGCAGTGTCGGGTCCCCGGCGGCCAAAAACATTCAGTACTTC
clone_size: -; cdr3_length: 20; v_call: TRBV5-5; d_call: TRBD2; j_call: TRBJ2-5; cdr3_aa: CASSLSGSATSGRRGETQYF; cdr3_nt: TGTGCCAGCAGCTTGTCTGGGTCGGCGACTAGCGGGAGGAGGGGCGAGACCCAGTACTTC
clone_size: -; cdr3_length: 13; v_call: TRBV30; d_call: -; j_call: TRBJ2-5; cdr3_aa: CAWNRESFETQYF; cdr3_nt: TGTGCCTGGAACCGGGAGTCGTTCGAGACCCAGTACTTC